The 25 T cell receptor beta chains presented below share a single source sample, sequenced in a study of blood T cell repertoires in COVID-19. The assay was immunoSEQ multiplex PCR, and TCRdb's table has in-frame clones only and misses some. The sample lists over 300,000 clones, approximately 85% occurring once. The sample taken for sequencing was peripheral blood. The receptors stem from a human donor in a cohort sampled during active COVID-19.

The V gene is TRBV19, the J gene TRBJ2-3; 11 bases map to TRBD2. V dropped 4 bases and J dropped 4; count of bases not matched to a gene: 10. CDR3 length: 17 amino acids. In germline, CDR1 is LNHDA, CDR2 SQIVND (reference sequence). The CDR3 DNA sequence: TGTGCCAGTAGTACACACTCTAGCGGGGGGAGGGCAGATACGCAGTATTTT. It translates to CASSTHSSGGRADTQYF. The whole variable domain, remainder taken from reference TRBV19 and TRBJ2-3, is DGGITQSPKYLFRKEGQNVTLSCEQNLNHDAMYWYRQDPGQGLRLIYYSQIVNDFQKGDIAEGYSVSREKKESFPLTVTSAQKNPTAFYLCASSTHSSGGRADTQYFGPGTRLTVL.

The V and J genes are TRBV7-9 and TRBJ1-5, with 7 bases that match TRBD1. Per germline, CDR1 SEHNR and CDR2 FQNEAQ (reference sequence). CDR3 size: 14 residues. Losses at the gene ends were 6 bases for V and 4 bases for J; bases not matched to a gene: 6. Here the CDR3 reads CASSSGQKNQPQHF. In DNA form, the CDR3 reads TGTGCCAGCAGTTCGGGACAGAAAAATCAGCCCCAGCATTTT.

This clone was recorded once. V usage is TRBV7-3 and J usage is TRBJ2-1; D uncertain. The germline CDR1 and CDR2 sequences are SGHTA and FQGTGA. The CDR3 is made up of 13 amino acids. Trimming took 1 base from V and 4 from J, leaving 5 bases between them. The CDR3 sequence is CASSLRAYNEQFF. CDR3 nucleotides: TGTGCCAGCAGCTTAAGGGCTTACAATGAGCAGTTCTTC.

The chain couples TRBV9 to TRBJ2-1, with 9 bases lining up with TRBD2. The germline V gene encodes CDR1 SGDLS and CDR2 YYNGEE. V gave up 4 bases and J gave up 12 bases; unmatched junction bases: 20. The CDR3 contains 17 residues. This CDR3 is CASSPSASGGFLKGQFF. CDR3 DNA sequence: TGTGCCAGCAGCCCTTCCGCCAGCGGGGGGTTCCTAAAGGGGCAGTTCTTC. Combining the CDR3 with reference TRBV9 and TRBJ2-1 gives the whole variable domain DSGVTQTPKHLITATGQRVTLRCSPRSGDLSVYWYQQSLDQGLQFLIQYYNGEERAKGNILERFSAQQFPDLHSELNLSSLELGDSALYFCASSPSASGGFLKGQFFGPGTRLTVL.

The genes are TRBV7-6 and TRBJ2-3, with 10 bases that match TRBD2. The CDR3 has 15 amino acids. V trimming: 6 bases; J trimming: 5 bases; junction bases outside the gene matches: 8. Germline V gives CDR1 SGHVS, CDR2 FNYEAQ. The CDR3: CASSLTSGSIDTQYF. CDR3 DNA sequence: TGTGCCAGCAGTCTGACTAGCGGGTCGATAGATACGCAGTATTTT. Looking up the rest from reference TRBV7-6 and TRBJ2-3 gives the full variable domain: GAGVSQSPRYKVTKRGQDVALRCDPISGHVSLYWYRQALGQGPEFLTYFNYEAQQDKSGLPNDRFSAERPEGSISTLTIQRTEQRDSAMYRCASSLTSGSIDTQYFGPGTRLTVL.

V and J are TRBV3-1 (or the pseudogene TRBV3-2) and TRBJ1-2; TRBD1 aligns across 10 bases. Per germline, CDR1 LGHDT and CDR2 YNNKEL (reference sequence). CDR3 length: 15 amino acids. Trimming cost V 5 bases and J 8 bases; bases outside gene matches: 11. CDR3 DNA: TGTGCCAGCAGCGACACGAGACAGGGGGCAAGGGGCTACACCTTC. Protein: CASSDTRQGARGYTF.

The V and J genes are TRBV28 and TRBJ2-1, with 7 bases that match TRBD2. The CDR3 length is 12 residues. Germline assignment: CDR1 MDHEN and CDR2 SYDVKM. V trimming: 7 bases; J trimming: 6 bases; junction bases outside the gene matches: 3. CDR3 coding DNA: TGTGCCAGCACGGGGGGAGGCAATGAGCAGTTCTTC. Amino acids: CASTGGGNEQFF.

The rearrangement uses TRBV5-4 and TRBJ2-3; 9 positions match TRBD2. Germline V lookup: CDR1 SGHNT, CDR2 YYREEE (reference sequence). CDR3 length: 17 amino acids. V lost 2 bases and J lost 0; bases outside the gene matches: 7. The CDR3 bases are TGTGCCAGCAGCTTAGACCCCCTAGCGGGGAGCACAGATACGCAGTATTTT. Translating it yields CASSLDPLAGSTDTQYF.

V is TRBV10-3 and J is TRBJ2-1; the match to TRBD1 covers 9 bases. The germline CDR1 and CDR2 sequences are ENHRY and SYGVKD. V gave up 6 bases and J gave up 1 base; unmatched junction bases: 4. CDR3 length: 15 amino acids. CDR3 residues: CAIRSGTGSYNEQFF. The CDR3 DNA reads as TGTGCCATCAGATCCGGGACAGGGTCCTACAATGAGCAGTTCTTC.

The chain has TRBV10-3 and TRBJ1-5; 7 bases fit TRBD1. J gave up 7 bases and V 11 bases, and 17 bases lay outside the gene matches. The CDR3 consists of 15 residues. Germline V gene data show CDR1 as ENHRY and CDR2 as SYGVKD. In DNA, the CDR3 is TGTGCCTCGATGGGGGACAGAGGCCCCTCGCAGCCCCAGCATTTT. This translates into CASMGDRGPSQPQHF.

The CDR3 region is CASSPGQGAHSGNTIYF. CDR3 in DNA: TGTGCCAGCAGCCCGGGACAGGGGGCTCACTCTGGAAACACCATATATTTT. The chain links TRBV3-1 (or the pseudogene TRBV3-2) to TRBJ1-3, with TRBD1 matching over 12 bases. Per germline, CDR1 LGHDT and CDR2 YNNKEL (reference sequence). The CDR3 has 17 residues. The V and J ends lost 4 bases and 0 bases, in that order; junction bases with no gene match: 4.

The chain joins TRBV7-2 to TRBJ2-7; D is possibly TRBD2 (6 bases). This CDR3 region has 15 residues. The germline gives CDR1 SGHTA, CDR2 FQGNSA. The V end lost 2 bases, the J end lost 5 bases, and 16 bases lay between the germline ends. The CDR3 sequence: CASSLPRGFVNEQYF. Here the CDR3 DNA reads TGTGCCAGCAGCTTACCCCGGGGGTTTGTGAACGAGCAGTACTTC.

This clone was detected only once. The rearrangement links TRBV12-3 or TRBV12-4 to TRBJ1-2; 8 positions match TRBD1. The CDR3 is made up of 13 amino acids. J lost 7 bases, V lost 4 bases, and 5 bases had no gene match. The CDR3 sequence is CASSYQGASGYTF. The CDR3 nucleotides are TGTGCCAGCAGTTATCAGGGGGCTAGTGGCTACACCTTC.

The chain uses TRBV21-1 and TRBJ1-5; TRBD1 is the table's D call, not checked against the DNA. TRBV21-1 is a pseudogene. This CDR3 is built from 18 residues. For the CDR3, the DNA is TGTGCCAGCAGCAAAGTCGATTGGAACAGGGCCGGGGATCAGCCCCAGCATTTT. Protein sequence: CASSKVDWNRAGDQPQHF.

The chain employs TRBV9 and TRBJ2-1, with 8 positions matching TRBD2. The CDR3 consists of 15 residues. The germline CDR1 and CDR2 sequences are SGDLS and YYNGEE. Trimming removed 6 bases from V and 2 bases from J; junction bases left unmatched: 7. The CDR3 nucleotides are TGTGCCAGCACCCAAGGCGGGGGGACCTACAATGAGCAGTTCTTC. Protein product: CASTQGGGTYNEQFF.

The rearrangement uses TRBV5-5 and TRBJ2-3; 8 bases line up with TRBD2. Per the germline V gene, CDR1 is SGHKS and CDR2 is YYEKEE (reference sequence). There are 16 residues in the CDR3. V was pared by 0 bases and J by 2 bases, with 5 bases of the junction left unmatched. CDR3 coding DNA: TGTGCCAGCAGCTTGGTTGTAGCGGGGTCCACAGATACGCAGTATTTT. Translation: CASSLVVAGSTDTQYF.

CDR3 sequence reads: CASTFRGRGTEAFF. In DNA form, the CDR3 reads TGTGCCAGCACCTTCAGGGGGCGAGGAACTGAAGCTTTCTTT. This sequence joins TRBV5-4 and TRBJ1-1; 8 bases fit TRBD1. The CDR3 loop spans 14 amino acids. V shed 6 bases and J 5 bases; nucleotides not matched to a gene: 9. Germline V CDR1 and CDR2: SGHNT, YYREEE (reference sequence).

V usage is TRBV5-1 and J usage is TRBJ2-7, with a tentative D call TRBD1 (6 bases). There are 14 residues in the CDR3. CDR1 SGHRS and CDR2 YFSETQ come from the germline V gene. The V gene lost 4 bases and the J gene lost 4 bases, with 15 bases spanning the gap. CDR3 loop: CASSPDRILYEQYF. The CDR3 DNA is TGCGCCAGCAGCCCAGACAGGATCTTATACGAGCAGTACTTC.

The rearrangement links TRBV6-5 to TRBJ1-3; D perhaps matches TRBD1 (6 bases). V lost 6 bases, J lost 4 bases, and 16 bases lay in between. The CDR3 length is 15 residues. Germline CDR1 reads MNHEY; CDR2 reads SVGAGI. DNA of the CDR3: TGTGCCAGCAGACCCGGGGGGGCTTCAGGAAACACCATATATTTT. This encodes CASRPGGASGNTIYF.

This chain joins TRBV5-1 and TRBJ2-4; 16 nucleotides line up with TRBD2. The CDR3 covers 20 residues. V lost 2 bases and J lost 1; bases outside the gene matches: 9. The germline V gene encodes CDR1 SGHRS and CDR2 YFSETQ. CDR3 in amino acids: CASSFNPGLAGGPAKNIQYF. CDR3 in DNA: TGCGCCAGCAGCTTTAATCCGGGACTAGCGGGGGGGCCCGCCAAAAACATTCAGTACTTC.

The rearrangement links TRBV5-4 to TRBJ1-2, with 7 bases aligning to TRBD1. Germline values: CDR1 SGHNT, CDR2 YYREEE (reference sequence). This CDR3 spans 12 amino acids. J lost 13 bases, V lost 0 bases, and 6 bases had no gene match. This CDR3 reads CASSLVQGEVTF. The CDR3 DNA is TGTGCCAGCAGCTTGGTCCAGGGGGAAGTCACCTTC.

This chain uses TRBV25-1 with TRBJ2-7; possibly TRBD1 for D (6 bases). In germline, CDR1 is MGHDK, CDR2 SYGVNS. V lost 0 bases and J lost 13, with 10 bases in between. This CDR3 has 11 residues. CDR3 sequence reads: CASSEYGTPYF. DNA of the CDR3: TGTGCCAGCAGTGAATATGGGACACCATACTTC.

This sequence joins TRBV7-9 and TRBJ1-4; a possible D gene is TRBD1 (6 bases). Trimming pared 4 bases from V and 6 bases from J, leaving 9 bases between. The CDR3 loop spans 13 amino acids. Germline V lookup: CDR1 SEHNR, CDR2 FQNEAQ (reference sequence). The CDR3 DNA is TGTGCCAGCAGCTCCCCAGGGGATGAAAAACTGTTTTTT. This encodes CASSSPGDEKLFF.

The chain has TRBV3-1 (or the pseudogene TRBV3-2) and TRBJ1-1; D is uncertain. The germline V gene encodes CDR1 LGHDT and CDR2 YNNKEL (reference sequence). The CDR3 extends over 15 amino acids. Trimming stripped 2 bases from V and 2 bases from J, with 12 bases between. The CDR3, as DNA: TGTGCCAGCAGCCAAAATCGTGCAGTAAACACTGAAGCTTTCTTT. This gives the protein CASSQNRAVNTEAFF.

The CDR3 DNA is TGTGCCAGTATGGCGAGGAGGGAAGGCTACACCTTC. This gives the protein CASMARREGYTF. The rearrangement uses TRBV19 and TRBJ1-2, with no clear D. The CDR3 has 12 amino acids. Germline CDR1 is LNHDA and CDR2 is SQIVND (reference sequence). V was cut by 7 bases and J by 8 bases, with 14 bases left in between. Combining the CDR3 with reference TRBV19 and TRBJ1-2 gives the whole variable domain DGGITQSPKYLFRKEGQNVTLSCEQNLNHDAMYWYRQDPGQGLRLIYYSQIVNDFQKGDIAEGYSVSREKKESFPLTVTSAQKNPTAFYLCASMARREGYTFGSGTRLTVV.